This T cell receptor beta chain derives from a study of T cells in Graves' hyperthyroidism and ophthalmopathy. As for the study in general: Peripheral blood was taken when the disease was first diagnosed, before any treatment began.

RNA transcripts served as the template for amplifying TCR beta CDR3 regions. The TCR CDR3 first-round RT-PCR relied on the HTBI primer set. TCRdb reprocessed the multiplex PCR reads with MiXCR, giving one entry per CDR3 protein. The sample holds some 350,000 distinct CDR3 sequences, about 20% seen once. The CDR3 totals 15 residues. V lost 5 bases and J lost 1; bases outside the gene matches: 6. Details on this clonotype: What it binds is not known.

Study-wide results and limits: Using 13 V-J features, a model discriminated ophthalmopathy from stable hyperthyroidism. Blood also showed most of the thyroid clonotypes that were expanded above 0.001.

The V gene is TRBV12-3 or TRBV12-4, the J gene TRBJ2-7, with TRBD1 matching 9 bases. Material for sequencing was blood. The sequence was obtained from a woman between 18 and 29 years old with Graves' hyperthyroidism. In DNA, the CDR3 is TGTGCCAGCAGTACGCTGACAGGGGGGTCCTACGAGCAGTACTTC. It is translated as CASSTLTGGSYEQYF.